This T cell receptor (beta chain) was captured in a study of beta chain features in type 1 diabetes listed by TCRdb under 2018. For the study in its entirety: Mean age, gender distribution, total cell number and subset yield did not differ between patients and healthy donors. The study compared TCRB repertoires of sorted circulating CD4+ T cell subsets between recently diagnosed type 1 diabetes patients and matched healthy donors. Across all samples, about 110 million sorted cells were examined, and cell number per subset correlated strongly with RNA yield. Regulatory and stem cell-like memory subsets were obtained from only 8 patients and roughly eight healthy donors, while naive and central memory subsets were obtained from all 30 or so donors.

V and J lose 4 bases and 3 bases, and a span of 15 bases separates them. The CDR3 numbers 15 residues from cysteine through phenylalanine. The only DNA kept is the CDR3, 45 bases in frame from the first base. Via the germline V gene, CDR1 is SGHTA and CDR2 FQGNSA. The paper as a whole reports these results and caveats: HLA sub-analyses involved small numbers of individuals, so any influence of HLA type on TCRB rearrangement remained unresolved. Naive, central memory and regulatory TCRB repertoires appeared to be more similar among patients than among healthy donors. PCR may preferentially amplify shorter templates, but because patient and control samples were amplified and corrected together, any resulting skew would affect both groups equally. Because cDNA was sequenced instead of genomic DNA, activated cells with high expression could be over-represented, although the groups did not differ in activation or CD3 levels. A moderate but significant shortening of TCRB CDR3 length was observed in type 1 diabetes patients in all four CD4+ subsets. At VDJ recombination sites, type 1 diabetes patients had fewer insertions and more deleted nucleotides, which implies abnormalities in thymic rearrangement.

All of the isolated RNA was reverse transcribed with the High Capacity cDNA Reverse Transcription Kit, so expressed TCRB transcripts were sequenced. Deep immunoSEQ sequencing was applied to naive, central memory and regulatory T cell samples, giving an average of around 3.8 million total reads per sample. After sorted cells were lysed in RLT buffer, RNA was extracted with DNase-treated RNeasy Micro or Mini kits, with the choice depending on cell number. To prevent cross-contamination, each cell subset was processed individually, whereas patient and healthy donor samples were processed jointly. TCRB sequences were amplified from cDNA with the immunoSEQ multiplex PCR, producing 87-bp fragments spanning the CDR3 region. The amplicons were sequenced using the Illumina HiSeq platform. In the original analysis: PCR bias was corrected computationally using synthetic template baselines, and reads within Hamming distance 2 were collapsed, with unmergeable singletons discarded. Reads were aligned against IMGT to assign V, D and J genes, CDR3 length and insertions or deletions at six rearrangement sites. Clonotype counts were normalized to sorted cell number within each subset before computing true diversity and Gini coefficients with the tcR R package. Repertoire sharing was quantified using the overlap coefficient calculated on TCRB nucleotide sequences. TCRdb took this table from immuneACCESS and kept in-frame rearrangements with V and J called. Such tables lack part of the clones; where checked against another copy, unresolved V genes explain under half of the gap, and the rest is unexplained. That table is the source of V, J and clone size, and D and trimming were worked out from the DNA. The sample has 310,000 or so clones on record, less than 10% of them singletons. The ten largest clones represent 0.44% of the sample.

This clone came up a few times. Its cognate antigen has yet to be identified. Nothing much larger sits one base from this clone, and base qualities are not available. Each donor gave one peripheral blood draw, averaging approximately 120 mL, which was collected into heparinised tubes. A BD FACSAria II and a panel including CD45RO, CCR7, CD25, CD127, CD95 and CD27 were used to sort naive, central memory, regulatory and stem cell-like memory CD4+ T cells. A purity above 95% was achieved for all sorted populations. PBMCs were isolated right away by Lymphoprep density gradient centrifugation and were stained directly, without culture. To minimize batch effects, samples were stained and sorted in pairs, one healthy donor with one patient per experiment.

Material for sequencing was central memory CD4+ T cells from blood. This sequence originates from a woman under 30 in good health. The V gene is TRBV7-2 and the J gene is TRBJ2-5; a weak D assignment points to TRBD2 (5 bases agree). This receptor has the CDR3 CASSSPHEGEETQYF. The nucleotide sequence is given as TGTGCCAGCAGCTCCCCTCATGAGGGTGAAGAGACCCAGTACTTC.